Following are 28 T cell receptor beta chains from one sample sequenced in a study of CXCR3-negative and CXCR3-positive naive CD8 T cells. Study results and caveats: Comparison of naive cells showed more hydrophobic TRB CDR3s in CXCR3-positive than in CXCR3-negative naive cells.

The antigens for these receptors are not known. The method, 5' RACE with UMI labels, was used to prepare the TRB cDNA libraries. TCRdb reprocessed the 5' RACE reads and keeps a single row for each CDR3 protein, giving no DNA. This sample's table has 60,000 to 70,000 distinct CDR3 sequences. The sample was naive CXCR3+ CD8+ T cells from blood. The sample's subset: CD45RO-CCR7+CD27+CD95- naive CD8+ T cells expressing CXCR3 (TNR3+). All receptors come from a human donor in good health. Some clones in this sample may be carry-over from other donors' samples.

This rearrangement joins TRBV19 to TRBJ1-2. From germline, CDR1 is LNHDA and CDR2 SQIVND (reference sequence). The CDR3 has 12 residues. The CDR3 sequence is CASSPANYGYTF.

J is TRBJ2-1 and V is TRBV28; the D call of TRBD2 rests on TCRdb alone, since no DNA is present to check it. Germline loops: CDR1 MDHEN, CDR2 SYDVKM. This CDR3 is built from 13 residues. CDR3 loop: CASNRGDYNEQFF.

The chain combines TRBV27 with TRBJ2-4; the D call from TCRdb, TRBD1, cannot be confirmed without DNA. Germline CDR1 reads MNHEY; CDR2 reads SMNVEV (reference sequence). The CDR3 consists of 14 residues. The CDR3 here is CASSFGGSGNIQYF.

The rearrangement joins TRBV28 to TRBJ2-5. CDR3 length: 14 residues. Germline V gives CDR1 MDHEN, CDR2 SYDVKM. CDR3 sequence reads: CASSLFSFAATQYF. The variable domain in full, with the rest retrieved from reference TRBV28 and TRBJ2-5, is DVKVTQSSRYLVKRTGEKVFLECVQDMDHENMFWYRQDPGLGLRLIYFSYDVKMKEKGDIPEGYSVSREKKERFSLILESASTNQTSMYLCASSLFSFAATQYFGPGTRLLVL.

This chain links TRBV5-6 with TRBJ2-1; without DNA, the TCRdb call of TRBD1 cannot be checked. Germline CDR1 SGHDT, CDR2 YYEEEE. This CDR3 is 13 amino acids long. CDR3 loop: CASSWGTDNEQFF.

This rearrangement joins TRBV20-1 to TRBJ2-7; TCRdb's D call of TRBD1 is untestable without DNA. Germline CDR1 is DFQATT and CDR2 is SNEGSKA (reference sequence). The CDR3 is 13 amino acids. CDR3 protein: CSARVKGQYEQYF.

The chain links TRBV15 to TRBJ1-4; the TCRdb D gene call, TRBD1, has no DNA to confirm it. Germline lookup yields CDR1 LNHNV and CDR2 YYDKDF (reference sequence). The CDR3 runs to 14 residues. CDR3 sequence reads: CAASRRGTNEKLFF.

This chain uses TRBV29-1 with TRBJ2-7; TCRdb designates TRBD1, a call that cannot be tested without DNA. The CDR3 extends over 15 amino acids. Germline CDR1 is SQVTM and CDR2 is ANQGSEA. Here the CDR3 reads CSVEDPRDPNYEQYF.

The V and J genes are TRBV12-3 or TRBV12-4 and TRBJ2-2. This CDR3 has 13 amino acids. CDR3 protein: CASSLGPGGELFF.

The genes are TRBV9 and TRBJ2-1; TCRdb's D call, TRBD2, is unchecked because there is no DNA. Germline V gives CDR1 SGDLS, CDR2 YYNGEE. The CDR3 is 16 amino acids. CDR3 protein: CASSRVRGGLLNEQFF.

V and J are TRBV27 and TRBJ2-1. Germline values: CDR1 MNHEY, CDR2 SMNVEV (reference sequence). This CDR3 contains 16 residues. This chain's CDR3 is CASSLFGHSSYNEQFF.

The rearrangement joins TRBV28 to TRBJ1-5. Germline V gene lookup returns CDR1 MDHEN and CDR2 SYDVKM. The CDR3 consists of 12 residues. The chain's CDR3 is CASTTDNQPQHF.

The chain links TRBV20-1 to TRBJ2-1; TCRdb proposes TRBD1, but this gene call is untestable without DNA. The CDR3 length is 16 residues. Germline CDR1 DFQATT, CDR2 SNEGSKA (reference sequence). CDR3 sequence reads: CSARHGSGGTLYEQFF.

V and J are TRBV4-3 and TRBJ1-1. Germline CDR1 is LGHNA and CDR2 is YSLEER. The CDR3 runs to 12 residues. CDR3 amino acids: CASSQTNTEAFF.

The rearrangement joins TRBV12-3 or TRBV12-4 to TRBJ2-3; TCRdb gives TRBD2 as the D gene, but with no DNA this cannot be confirmed. This CDR3 spans 14 amino acids. The CDR3 here is CASSQTSGSDTQYF.

This rearrangement joins TRBV20-1 to TRBJ1-5. This CDR3 contains 14 residues. The germline gives CDR1 DFQATT, CDR2 SNEGSKA (reference sequence). This chain's CDR3 is CSAKAGYSNQPQHF.

The chain combines TRBV23-1 with TRBJ2-5. TRBV23-1 is filed as an ORF, its function uncertain. CDR3 length: 13 amino acids. CDR3 sequence: CASSQSAQETQYF.

The V gene is TRBV19, the J gene TRBJ1-2; TCRdb lists TRBD1, though no DNA is available to test this call. Germline V gene sequence: CDR1 LNHDA, CDR2 SQIVND (reference sequence). The CDR3 sequence is 13 residues long. The CDR3 is CASSATGVYGYTF.

V and J are TRBV7-2 and TRBJ2-7. This CDR3 is built from 12 residues. CDR1 and CDR2 (germline): SGHTA, FQGNSA. CDR3 loop: CASSSTSYEQYF. Full variable domain (outside the CDR3, taken from reference TRBV7-2 and TRBJ2-7): GAGVSQSPSNKVTEKGKDVELRCDPISGHTALYWYRQSLGQGLEFLIYFQGNSAPDKSGLPSDRFSAERTGGSVSTLTIQRTQQEDSAVYLCASSSTSYEQYFGPGTRLTVT.

The chain uses TRBV20-1 and TRBJ2-1; TCRdb returns TRBD1, unconfirmable since there is no DNA. The CDR3 loop spans 15 amino acids. CDR1 DFQATT and CDR2 SNEGSKA come from the germline V gene (reference sequence). This CDR3 reads CSARDVRQGINEQFF.

V usage is TRBV7-2 and J usage is TRBJ2-7; the D call of TRBD1 rests on TCRdb alone, since no DNA is present to check it. The CDR3 has 14 amino acids. Germline values: CDR1 SGHTA, CDR2 FQGNSA. The chain's CDR3 is CASSLGPGSSEQYF.

The chain's CDR3 is CASSLLAGEQETQYF. The rearrangement uses TRBV7-2 and TRBJ2-5; with no DNA, the TCRdb D assignment of TRBD2 cannot be verified. CDR3 size: 15 residues. In germline, CDR1 is SGHTA, CDR2 FQGNSA.

The chain carries TRBV5-1 and TRBJ2-7; TCRdb names TRBD2, which stays unverified in the absence of DNA. CDR1 and CDR2 from the germline V gene are SGHRS and YFSETQ. CDR3 size: 14 residues. CDR3 sequence: CASSFSGSDYEQYF.

The chain is built from TRBV3-1 and TRBJ2-7; TCRdb gives TRBD1 as the D gene, but with no DNA this cannot be confirmed. The CDR3 extends over 14 amino acids. Germline loops: CDR1 LGHDT, CDR2 YNNKEL (reference sequence). The CDR3 loop reads CASSRTALSYEQYF.

The rearrangement links TRBV12-3 or TRBV12-4 to TRBJ1-1; the TRBD1 assignment by TCRdb is unverifiable without DNA. This CDR3 contains 11 residues. This chain's CDR3 is CASPGGTEAFF.

The chain's CDR3 is CASSEGAGQQPGNTIYF. The chain uses TRBV2 and TRBJ1-3; lacking DNA, the TRBD1 call made by TCRdb goes unchecked. The germline V gene encodes CDR1 SNHLY and CDR2 FYNNEI. This CDR3 is 17 amino acids long.

The chain carries TRBV10-3 and TRBJ2-7; the D call of TRBD1 rests on TCRdb alone, since no DNA is present to check it. The germline V gene encodes CDR1 ENHRY and CDR2 SYGVKD. This CDR3 contains 15 residues. CDR3 sequence reads: CAISEAHRGTDEQYF.

The V gene is TRBV28, the J gene TRBJ2-3; TCRdb returns TRBD1, unconfirmable since there is no DNA. CDR3 size: 15 residues. Germline CDR1 is MDHEN and CDR2 is SYDVKM. CDR3 amino acids: CASCYRGREKLVGYF. The variable domain in full, completed from reference TRBV28 and TRBJ2-3, reads DVKVTQSSRYLVKRTGEKVFLECVQDMDHENMFWYRQDPGLGLRLIYFSYDVKMKEKGDIPEGYSVSREKKERFSLILESASTNQTSMYLCASCYRGREKLVGYFGPGTRLTVL.